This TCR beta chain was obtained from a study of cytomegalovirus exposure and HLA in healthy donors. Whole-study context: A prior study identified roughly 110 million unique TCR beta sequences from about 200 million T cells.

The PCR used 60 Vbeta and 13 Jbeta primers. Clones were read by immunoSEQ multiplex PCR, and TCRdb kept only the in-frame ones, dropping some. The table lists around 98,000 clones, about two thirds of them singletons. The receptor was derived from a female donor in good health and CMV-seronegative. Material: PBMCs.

The CDR3: CASSFSEQRRAEAFF. The CDR3 DNA sequence: TGTGCCAGCAGCTTCTCGGAACAGCGGAGGGCTGAAGCTTTCTTT. The chain couples TRBV7-2 to TRBJ1-1; D is ambiguous. Trimming took off 3 bases at V and 6 bases at J, with 17 bases between the two ends. Germline V gene sequence: CDR1 SGHTA, CDR2 FQGNSA. The length of the CDR3 is 15 residues.